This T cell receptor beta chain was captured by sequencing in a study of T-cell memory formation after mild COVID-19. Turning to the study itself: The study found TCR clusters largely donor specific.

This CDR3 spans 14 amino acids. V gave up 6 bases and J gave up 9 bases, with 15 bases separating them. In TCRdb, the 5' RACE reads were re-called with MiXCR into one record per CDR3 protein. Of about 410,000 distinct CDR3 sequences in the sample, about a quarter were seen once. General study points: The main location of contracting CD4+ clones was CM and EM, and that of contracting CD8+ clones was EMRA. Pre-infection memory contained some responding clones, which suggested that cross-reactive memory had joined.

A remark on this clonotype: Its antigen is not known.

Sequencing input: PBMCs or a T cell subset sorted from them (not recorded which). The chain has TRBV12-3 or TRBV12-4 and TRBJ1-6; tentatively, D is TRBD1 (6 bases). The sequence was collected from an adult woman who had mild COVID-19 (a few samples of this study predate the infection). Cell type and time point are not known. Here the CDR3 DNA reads TGTGCCAGCAGCCAGGAAGGGGGTATTTCACCCCTCCACTTT. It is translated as CASSQEGGISPLHF.